The table lists the clone carrying this TCR beta chain with many counts. Its antigen is currently unknown. In germline, CDR1 is SGHTA, CDR2 FQGNSA. Between the trimmed V and J ends, which lost 0 bases and 2 bases, there was a span of 13 bases. This CDR3 contains 16 residues. This specimen comes from a study of regulatory T cells in long-lasting Graves disease. Across the whole study: In persistent Graves' disease, antithyroid drugs had been taken for over 5 years and TSH receptor antibodies stayed positive. Overall study findings and caveats: TRBV28, TRBJ1-2 and TRBJ2-5 were segments that persistent disease favored. Less diverse TCR repertoires were seen in persistent Graves' patients than in newly diagnosed ones.

Time point noted: persistent/refractory GD, antithyroid drugs over 5 years with positive TRAb. The TCR library used RNA extracted from PBMCs. Under American Thyroid Association guidelines, Graves' disease was diagnosed. Arm-PCR with iRepertoire HTBI primers amplified the CDR3 regions for these TCR beta libraries. TCRdb re-called the multiplex PCR reads with MiXCR, one entry per CDR3 protein. The data hold about 400,000 distinct CDR3 sequences, with around 21% observed a single time. The input for sequencing was peripheral blood mononuclear cells (PBMCs), taken when the disease was refractory, from a patient treated with antithyroid drugs. The rearrangement joins TRBV7-2 to TRBJ2-5, with D perhaps matching TRBD2 (5 bases). This clonotype was obtained from a female donor with Graves disease. The CDR3 region is CASSLALKAGQETQYF. The CDR3 bases are TGTGCCAGCAGCTTAGCGTTGAAGGCGGGTCAAGAGACCCAGTACTTC.